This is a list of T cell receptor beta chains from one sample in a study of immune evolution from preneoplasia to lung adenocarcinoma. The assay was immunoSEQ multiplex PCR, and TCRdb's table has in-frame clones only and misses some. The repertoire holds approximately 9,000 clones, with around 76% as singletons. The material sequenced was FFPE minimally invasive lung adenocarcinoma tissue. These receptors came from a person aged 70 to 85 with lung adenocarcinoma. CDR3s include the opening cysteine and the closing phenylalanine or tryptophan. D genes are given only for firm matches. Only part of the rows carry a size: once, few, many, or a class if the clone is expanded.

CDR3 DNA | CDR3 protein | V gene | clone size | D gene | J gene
TGTGCCAGCAGCCCTGAGTACAGGGCCCCCCAGCAGTACTTC | CASSPEYRAPQQYF | TRBV6-5 | few | . | TRBJ2-7
TGTGCCAGCAGCTTAGGATGGGGGGGGCACAATGAGCAGTTCTTC | CASSLGWGGHNEQFF | TRBV7-2 | . | . | TRBJ2-1
TGTGCCAGCAGTTCACGGACTAGCGGGAGAAATGAGCAGTTCTTC | CASSSRTSGRNEQFF | TRBV6-5 | . | TRBD2 | TRBJ2-1
TGCGCCAGCAGCCCCCAGTTAGGGGGGGGGACAAATGGCTACACCTTC | CASSPQLGGGTNGYTF | TRBV5-1 | . | . | TRBJ1-2
TGTGCCAGCAGTCCGGGACAGGGGGTTTCACCCCTCCACTTT | CASSPGQGVSPLHF | TRBV6-5 | . | TRBD1 | TRBJ1-6
TGTGCCAGCAGTCGCACAGGGGGCGGCGGATATGGCTACACCTTC | CASSRTGGGGYGYTF | TRBV27 | . | TRBD1 | TRBJ1-2
TGTGCCAGCTCACCGGGACGGTTGGATTCACCCCTCCACTTT | CASSPGRLDSPLHF | TRBV18 | few | . | TRBJ1-6
TGTGCCAGTAGTTGGACTAGCGGGAGAGGTGAGCAGTACTTC | CASSWTSGRGEQYF | TRBV19 | . | TRBD2 | TRBJ2-7
TGTGCCAGCAGTGAAAGAGCGGGAGGAGCCGGGGAGCTGTTTTTT | CASSERAGGAGELFF | TRBV2 | once | TRBD2 | TRBJ2-2
TGTGCCAGCAGTTCCCACGATACAGGGGGCGCAGGATCACCCCTCCACTTT | CASSSHDTGGAGSPLHF | TRBV7-9 | . | TRBD1 | TRBJ1-6